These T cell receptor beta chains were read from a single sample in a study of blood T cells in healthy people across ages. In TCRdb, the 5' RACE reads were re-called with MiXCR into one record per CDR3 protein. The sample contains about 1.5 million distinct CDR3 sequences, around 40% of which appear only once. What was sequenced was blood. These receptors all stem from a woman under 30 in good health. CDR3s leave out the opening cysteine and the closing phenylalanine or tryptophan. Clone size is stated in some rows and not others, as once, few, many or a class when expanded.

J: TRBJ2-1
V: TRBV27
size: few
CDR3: ASSPTLAGAMREQF

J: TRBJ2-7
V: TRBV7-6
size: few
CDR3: ASSLASGGFYEQY

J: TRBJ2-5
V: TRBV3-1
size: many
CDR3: ASSQDQETQY

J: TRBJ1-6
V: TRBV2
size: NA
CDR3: ASSTTVKNSPLH

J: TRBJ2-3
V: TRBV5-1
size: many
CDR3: ASSLEPSTDTQY

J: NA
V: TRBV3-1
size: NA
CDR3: ASSQGAGTHEQY

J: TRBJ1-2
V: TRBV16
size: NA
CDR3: ASSQSGTSYGYT

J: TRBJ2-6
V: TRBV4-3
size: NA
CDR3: ASSQLQGGFSGANVLT

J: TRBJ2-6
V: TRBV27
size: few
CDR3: ASSGLTGANVLT

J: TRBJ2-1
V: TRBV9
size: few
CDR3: ASSPMGTRGREQF

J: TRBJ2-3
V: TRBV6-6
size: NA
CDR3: ASSPGTSGVGDTQY